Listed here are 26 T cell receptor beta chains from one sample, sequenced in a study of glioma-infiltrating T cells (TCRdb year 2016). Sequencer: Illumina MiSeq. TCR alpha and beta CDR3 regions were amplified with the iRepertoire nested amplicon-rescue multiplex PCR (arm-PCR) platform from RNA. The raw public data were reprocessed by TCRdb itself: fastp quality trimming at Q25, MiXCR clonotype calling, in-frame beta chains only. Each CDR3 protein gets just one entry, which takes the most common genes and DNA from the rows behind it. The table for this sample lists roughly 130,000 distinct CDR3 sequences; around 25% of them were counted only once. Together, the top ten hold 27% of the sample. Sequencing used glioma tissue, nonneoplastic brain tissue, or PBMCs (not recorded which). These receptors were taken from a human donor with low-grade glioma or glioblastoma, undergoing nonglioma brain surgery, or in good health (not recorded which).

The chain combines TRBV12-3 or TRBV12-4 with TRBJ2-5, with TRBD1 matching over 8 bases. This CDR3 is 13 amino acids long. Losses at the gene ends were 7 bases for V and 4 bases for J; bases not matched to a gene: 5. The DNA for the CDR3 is TGTGCCAGCACAATTCAGGGGGCAGAGACCCAGTACTTC. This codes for CASTIQGAETQYF.

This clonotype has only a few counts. In nucleotides, the CDR3 is TGTGCCATCAGTGAGTCGATATTTCAGGGGACTGGAAACACCATATATTTT. Translating it yields CAISESIFQGTGNTIYF. The J gene is TRBJ1-3, the V gene TRBV10-3; possibly TRBD1 for D (6 bases). This CDR3 has 17 residues. Looked up from germline, CDR1 is ENHRY and CDR2 is SYGVKD. V lost 0 bases, J lost 2 bases, and 14 bases lay in between.

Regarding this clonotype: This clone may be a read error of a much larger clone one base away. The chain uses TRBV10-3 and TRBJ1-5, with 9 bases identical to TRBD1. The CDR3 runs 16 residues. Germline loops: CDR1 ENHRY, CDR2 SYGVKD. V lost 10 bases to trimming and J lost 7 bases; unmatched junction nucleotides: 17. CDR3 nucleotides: TGTGCCAGCAGACACGACCTGGGACAGGGCGGCCAGCCCCAGCATTTT. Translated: CASRHDLGQGGQPQHF.

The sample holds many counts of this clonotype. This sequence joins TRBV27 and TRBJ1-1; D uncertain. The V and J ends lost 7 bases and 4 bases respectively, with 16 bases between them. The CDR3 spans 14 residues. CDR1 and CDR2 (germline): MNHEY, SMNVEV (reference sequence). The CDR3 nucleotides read TGTGCCAGCACCTCATATGGCCATATCACTGAAGCTTTCTTT. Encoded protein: CASTSYGHITEAFF.

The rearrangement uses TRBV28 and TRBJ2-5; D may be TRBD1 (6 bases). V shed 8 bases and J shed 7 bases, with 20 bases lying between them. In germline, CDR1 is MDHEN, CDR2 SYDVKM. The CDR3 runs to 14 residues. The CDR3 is CASRGGASVGTQYF. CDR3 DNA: TGTGCCAGCCGAGGGGGAGCTTCAGTCGGGACCCAGTACTTC.

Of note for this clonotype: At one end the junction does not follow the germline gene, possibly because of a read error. CDR3 coding DNA: TGTGACAGCAGCCAGGGTGACCTGGGCAATCAGCCCCAGCATTTT. Protein sequence: CDSSQGDLGNQPQHF. The V call is TRBV7-9, the J call TRBJ1-5; the D gene is possibly TRBD1 (5 bases). Germline CDR1 SEHNR, CDR2 FQNEAQ (reference sequence). The CDR3 runs 15 residues. Together with reference TRBV7-9 and TRBJ1-5, the CDR3 gives the full variable domain: DTGVSQNPRHKITKRGQNVTFRCDPISEHNRLYWYRQTLGQGPEFLTYFQNEAQLEKSRLLSDRFSAERPKGSFSTLEIQRTEQGDSAMYLCDSSQGDLGNQPQHFGDGTRLSIL.

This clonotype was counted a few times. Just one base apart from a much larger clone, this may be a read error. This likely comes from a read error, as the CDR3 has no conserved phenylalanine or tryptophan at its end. The CDR3 region has the DNA TGCGCCAGCAGCCGTACCCGATTAAGGGGACCGCATCAGCCCCAGCATTTA. As protein: CASSRTRLRGPHQPQHL. This chain uses TRBV4-1 with TRBJ1-5; D possibly corresponds to TRBD1 (5 bases). CDR3 length: 17 amino acids. Germline lookup yields CDR1 MGHRA and CDR2 YSYEKL. V lost 4 bases to trimming and J lost 5 bases, with 21 bases between them.

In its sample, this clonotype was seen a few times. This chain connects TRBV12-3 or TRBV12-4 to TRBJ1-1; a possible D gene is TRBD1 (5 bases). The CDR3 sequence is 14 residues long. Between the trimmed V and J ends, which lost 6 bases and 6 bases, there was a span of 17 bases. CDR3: CASRAGPRDSEAFF. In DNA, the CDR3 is TGTGCCAGCAGGGCCGGGCCCCGGGACTCTGAAGCTTTCTTT.

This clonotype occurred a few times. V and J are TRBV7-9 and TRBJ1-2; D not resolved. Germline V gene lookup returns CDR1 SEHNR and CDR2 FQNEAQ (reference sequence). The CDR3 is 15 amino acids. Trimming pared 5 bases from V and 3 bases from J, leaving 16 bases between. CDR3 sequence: CASSLHRFGDYGYTF. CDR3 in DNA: TGTGCCAGCAGCCTACACCGCTTTGGGGACTATGGCTACACCTTC.

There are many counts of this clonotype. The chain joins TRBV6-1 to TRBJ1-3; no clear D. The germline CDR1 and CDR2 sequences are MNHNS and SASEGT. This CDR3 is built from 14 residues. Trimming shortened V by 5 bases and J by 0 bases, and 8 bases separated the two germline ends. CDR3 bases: TGTGCCAGCAGTCACCCCAGCTCTGGAAACACCATATATTTT. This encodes CASSHPSSGNTIYF.

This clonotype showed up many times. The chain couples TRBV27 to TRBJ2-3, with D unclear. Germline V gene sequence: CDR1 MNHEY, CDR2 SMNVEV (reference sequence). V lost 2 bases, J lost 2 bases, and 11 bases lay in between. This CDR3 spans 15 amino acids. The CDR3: CASSLIGIDTDTQYF. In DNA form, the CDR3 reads TGTGCCAGCAGTTTAATAGGGATAGACACAGATACGCAGTATTTT.

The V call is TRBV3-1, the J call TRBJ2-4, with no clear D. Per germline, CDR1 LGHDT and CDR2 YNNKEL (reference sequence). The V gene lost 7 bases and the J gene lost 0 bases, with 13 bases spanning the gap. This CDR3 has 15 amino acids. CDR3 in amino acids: CASTSNFLAKNIQYF. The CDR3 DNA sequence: TGTGCCAGCACCTCTAACTTTTTAGCCAAAAACATTCAGTACTTC.

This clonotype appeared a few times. Here the CDR3 DNA reads TGTGCCACCAGTGACCTATCAACCACGGCAGGGAGGTACACCGGGGAGCTGTTTTTT. Its translation: CATSDLSTTAGRYTGELFF. The chain links TRBV24-1 to TRBJ2-2; possibly TRBD2 for D (6 bases). The CDR3 runs to 19 residues. The V end lost 4 bases, the J end lost 3 bases, and 23 bases lay between the germline ends. Germline V gene lookup returns CDR1 KGHDR and CDR2 SFDVKD.

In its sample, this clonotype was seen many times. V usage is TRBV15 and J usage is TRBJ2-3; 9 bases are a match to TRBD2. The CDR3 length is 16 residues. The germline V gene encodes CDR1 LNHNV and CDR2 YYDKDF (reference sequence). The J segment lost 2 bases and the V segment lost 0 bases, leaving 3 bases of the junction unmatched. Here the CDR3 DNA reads TGTGCCACCAGCAGAGAAAGCGGGGGGAACACAGATACGCAGTATTTT. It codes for CATSRESGGNTDTQYF.

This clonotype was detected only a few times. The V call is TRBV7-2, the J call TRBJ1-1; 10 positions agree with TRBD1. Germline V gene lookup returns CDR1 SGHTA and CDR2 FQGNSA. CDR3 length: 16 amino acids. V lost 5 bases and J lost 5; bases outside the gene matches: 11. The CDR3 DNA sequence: TGTGCCAGCAGCCGAAATCCAGGACAGGGGGATACTGAAGCTTTCTTT. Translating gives CASSRNPGQGDTEAFF.

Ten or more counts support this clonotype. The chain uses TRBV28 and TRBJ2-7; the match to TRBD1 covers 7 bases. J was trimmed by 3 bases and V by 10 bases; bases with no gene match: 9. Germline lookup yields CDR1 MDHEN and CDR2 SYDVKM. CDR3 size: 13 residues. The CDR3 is CATVGTDNYEQYV. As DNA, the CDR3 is TGTGCCACCGTAGGGACAGACAACTACGAGCAGTACGTC.

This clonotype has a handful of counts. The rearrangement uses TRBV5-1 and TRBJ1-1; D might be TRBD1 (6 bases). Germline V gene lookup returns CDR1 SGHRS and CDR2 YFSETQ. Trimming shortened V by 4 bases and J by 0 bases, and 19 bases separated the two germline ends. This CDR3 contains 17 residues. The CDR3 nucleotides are TGCGCCAGCAGCCACCGGGACACGGAATCTGTGAACACTGAAGCTTTCTTT. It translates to CASSHRDTESVNTEAFF.

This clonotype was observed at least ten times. The DNA of the CDR3 is TGTGCCAGCAGCTCCCAGCCGGGGAACACTGAAGCTTTCTTT. Protein: CASSSQPGNTEAFF. This chain joins TRBV3-1 and TRBJ1-1; D unresolved. The V end was cut by 5 bases, the J end by 1 base, with 11 bases between. Per germline, CDR1 LGHDT and CDR2 YNNKEL (reference sequence). This CDR3 is built from 14 residues.

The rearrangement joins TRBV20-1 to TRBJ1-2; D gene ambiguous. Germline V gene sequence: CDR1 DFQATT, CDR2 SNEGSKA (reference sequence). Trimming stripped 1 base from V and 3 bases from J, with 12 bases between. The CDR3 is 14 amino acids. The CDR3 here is CSARGTVRDYGYTF. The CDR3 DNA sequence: TGCAGTGCTAGAGGGACCGTGCGGGACTATGGCTACACCTTC.

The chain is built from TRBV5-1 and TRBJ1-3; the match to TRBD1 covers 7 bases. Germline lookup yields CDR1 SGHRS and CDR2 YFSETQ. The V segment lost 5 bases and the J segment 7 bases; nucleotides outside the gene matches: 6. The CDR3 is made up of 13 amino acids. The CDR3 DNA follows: TGCGCCAGCAGTCAAGACAGGGCTAACACCATATATTTT. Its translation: CASSQDRANTIYF.

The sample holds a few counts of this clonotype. The CDR3 is CASSGTGNTGELFF. For the CDR3, the DNA is TGTGCCAGCAGCGGGACAGGGAACACCGGGGAGCTGTTTTTT. This chain connects TRBV6-4 to TRBJ2-2; the match to TRBD1 covers 8 bases. The germline V gene has CDR1 MRHNA and CDR2 SNTAGT. V lost 6 bases and J lost 1; bases outside the gene matches: 1. This CDR3 has 14 residues.

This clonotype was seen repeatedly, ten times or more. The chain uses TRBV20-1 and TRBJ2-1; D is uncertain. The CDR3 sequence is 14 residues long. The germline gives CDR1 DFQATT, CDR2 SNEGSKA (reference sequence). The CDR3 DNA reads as TGCAGAGCTGGTGATTCACTAAGACCCAATGAGCAGTTCTTC. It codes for CRAGDSLRPNEQFF.

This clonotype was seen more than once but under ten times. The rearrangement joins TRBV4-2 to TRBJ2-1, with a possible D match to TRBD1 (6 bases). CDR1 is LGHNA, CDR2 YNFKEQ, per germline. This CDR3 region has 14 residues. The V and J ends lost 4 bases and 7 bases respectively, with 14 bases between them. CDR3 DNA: TGTGCCAGCAGCCGGCAGGGGCAAGGGAATGAGCAGTTCTTC. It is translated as CASSRQGQGNEQFF.

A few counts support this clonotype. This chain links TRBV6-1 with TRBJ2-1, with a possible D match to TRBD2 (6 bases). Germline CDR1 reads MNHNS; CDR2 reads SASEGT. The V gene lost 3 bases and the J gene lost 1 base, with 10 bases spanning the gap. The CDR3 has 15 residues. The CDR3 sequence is CASSESGTSYNEQFF. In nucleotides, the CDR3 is TGTGCCAGCAGTGAGTCAGGGACTTCCTACAATGAGCAGTTCTTC.

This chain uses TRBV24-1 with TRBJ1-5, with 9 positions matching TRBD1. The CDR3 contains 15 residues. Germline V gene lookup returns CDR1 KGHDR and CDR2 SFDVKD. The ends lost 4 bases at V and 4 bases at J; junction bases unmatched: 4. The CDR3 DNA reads TGTGCCACCAGTGAAACCGGGACAGGGAATCAGCCCCAGCATTTT. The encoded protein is CATSETGTGNQPQHF.

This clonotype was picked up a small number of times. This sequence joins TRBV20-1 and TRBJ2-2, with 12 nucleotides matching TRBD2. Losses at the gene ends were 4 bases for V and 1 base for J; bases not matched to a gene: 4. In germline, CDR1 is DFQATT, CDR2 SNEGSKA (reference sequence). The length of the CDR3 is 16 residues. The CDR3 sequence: CSAKGLAGWNTGELFF. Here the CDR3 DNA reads TGCAGTGCTAAGGGACTAGCGGGTTGGAACACCGGGGAGCTGTTTTTT.